What follows are 30 T cell receptor beta chains derived from one specimen sequenced in a study of cytomegalovirus exposure and HLA in healthy donors (dated by TCRdb to between 2016 and 2019). The library was generated by the immunoSEQ multiplex PCR assay. A mixture of 60 forward primers for TCR Vbeta segments and 13 reverse primers for TCR Jbeta segments was used in the multiplex PCR. The immuneACCESS repertoire file appears here via TCRdb, limited to in-frame rearrangements. These files lack a portion of the clones; in checked studies, under half of the deficit traces to unresolved V genes, and the cause of the others is not known. The sample profile shows 90,000 or so clones; 82% of them were found once. About 3.7% of the sample is taken by the ten largest. Input material: PBMCs. Every receptor here comes from a man younger than 45 in good health and CMV-seropositive.

This chain joins TRBV7-8 and TRBJ1-2; TRBD1 is a possible D gene (6 bases). With 5 bases removed from V and 0 bases from J, the gap between germline ends came to 13 bases. The CDR3 runs to 15 residues. CDR1 is SGHVS, CDR2 FQNEAQ, per germline. This chain's CDR3 is CASSPRTEPNYGYTF. The CDR3, as DNA: TGTGCCAGCAGCCCACGGACAGAACCTAACTATGGCTACACCTTC.

This clone was seen a handful of times. The gene calls are TRBV11-2 and TRBJ2-1; TRBD2 aligns across 10 bases. V was pared by 4 bases and J by 5 bases, with 5 bases of the junction left unmatched. Germline V gives CDR1 SGHAT, CDR2 FQNNGV. The CDR3 spans 15 residues. CDR3 protein: CASSSGLAQDNEQFF. Here the CDR3 DNA reads TGTGCCAGCAGCTCGGGACTAGCGCAGGACAATGAGCAGTTCTTC.

This rearrangement joins TRBV30 to TRBJ1-5, with a tentative D call TRBD1 (6 bases). The germline gives CDR1 GTSNPN, CDR2 SVGIG (reference sequence). This CDR3 region has 13 residues. The V end lost 1 base, the J end lost 7 bases, and 11 bases lay between the germline ends. In nucleotides, the CDR3 is TGTGCCTGGAGTGCTTCAGGGGACCAGCCCCAGCATTTT. It specifies CAWSASGDQPQHF.

The V and J genes are TRBV9 and TRBJ1-1, with a possible D match to TRBD1 (6 bases). This CDR3 is built from 14 residues. V lost 3 bases, J lost 6 bases, and 15 bases lay in between. Germline V gives CDR1 SGDLS, CDR2 YYNGEE. The CDR3 protein is CASSGGAGGSEAFF. The DNA of the CDR3 is TGTGCCAGCAGCGGGGGGGCGGGGGGATCTGAAGCTTTCTTT.

In this sample, this clone turned up a few times. This chain connects TRBV19 to TRBJ1-5; no clear D gene. V shed 8 bases and J shed 2 bases, with 7 bases lying between them. This CDR3 has 12 amino acids. In germline, CDR1 is LNHDA, CDR2 SQIVND (reference sequence). In DNA, the CDR3 is TGTGCCAGTCAAGAGGGCAATCAGCCCCAGCATTTT. Translating gives CASQEGNQPQHF.

The table lists this clone with a few counts. The rearrangement links TRBV18 to TRBJ2-7, with 10 bases matching TRBD1. J lost 2 bases, V lost 3 bases, and 7 bases had no gene match. The germline V gene encodes CDR1 KGHSH and CDR2 LQKENI. The CDR3 extends over 16 amino acids. The chain's CDR3 is CASSPADRGATYEQYF. The DNA for the CDR3 is TGTGCCAGCTCACCCGCGGACAGGGGGGCGACCTACGAGCAGTACTTC. Filled out from reference TRBV18 and TRBJ2-7, the complete variable domain reads NAGVMQNPRHLVRRRGQEARLRCSPMKGHSHVYWYRQLPEEGLKFMVYLQKENIIDESGMPKERFSAEFPKEGPSILRIQQVVRGDSAAYFCASSPADRGATYEQYFGPGTRLTVT.

The V and J genes are TRBV11-2 and TRBJ1-2; 8 nucleotides line up with TRBD1. Germline V gives CDR1 SGHAT, CDR2 FQNNGV. The CDR3 has 14 residues. The V and J ends lost 6 bases and 3 bases, in that order; junction bases with no gene match: 6. The CDR3 DNA sequence: TGTGCCAGCAGAAACAGGGGGTTTGACTATGGCTACACCTTC. Encoded protein: CASRNRGFDYGYTF.

The chain couples TRBV2 to TRBJ2-6, with TRBD1 as a possible D gene (5 bases). Germline lookup yields CDR1 SNHLY and CDR2 FYNNEI. The CDR3 covers 17 residues. V gave up 6 bases and J gave up 0 bases, with 15 bases separating them. CDR3: CASSSGPEDSGANVLTF. The CDR3 region has the DNA TGTGCCAGCAGCTCAGGGCCCGAAGACTCTGGGGCCAACGTCCTGACTTTC.

This rearrangement joins TRBV28 to TRBJ1-5, with 7 bases aligning to TRBD1. CDR3 length equals 14 residues. Germline V gene sequence: CDR1 MDHEN, CDR2 SYDVKM. The trim removed 2 bases at V and 15 bases at J, leaving 13 bases unmatched. CDR3 nucleotides: TGTGCCAGCAGTTTACCCCGGACAGGTGAGGCATGGCATTTT. This encodes CASSLPRTGEAWHF.

This clone was seen a handful of times. The chain combines TRBV4-1 with TRBJ1-2; D is unclear. This CDR3 is 15 amino acids long. Germline loops: CDR1 MGHRA, CDR2 YSYEKL. The germline V and J ends were trimmed by 1 base and 4 bases, with 13 bases remaining between them. Here the CDR3 reads CASSQVPEFSYGYTF. The CDR3 DNA sequence: TGCGCCAGCAGCCAAGTCCCCGAGTTTAGCTATGGCTACACCTTC.

This clone was seen a single time. The chain employs TRBV7-2 and TRBJ2-3; a possible D gene is TRBD2 (6 bases). V was pared by 5 bases and J by 2 bases, with 14 bases between. The CDR3 totals 15 residues. Germline CDR1 and CDR2: SGHTA and FQGNSA. For the CDR3, the DNA is TGTGCCAGCAGCCCCGTTGGGGGGTCCACAGATACGCAGTATTTT. Its protein product is CASSPVGGSTDTQYF. The whole variable domain, filled in from reference TRBV7-2 and TRBJ2-3, reads GAGVSQSPSNKVTEKGKDVELRCDPISGHTALYWYRQSLGQGLEFLIYFQGNSAPDKSGLPSDRFSAERTGGSVSTLTIQRTQQEDSAVYLCASSPVGGSTDTQYFGPGTRLTVL.

The chain employs TRBV19 and TRBJ2-3, with 7 nucleotides matching TRBD1. The CDR3 runs to 15 residues. In germline, CDR1 is LNHDA, CDR2 SQIVND (reference sequence). J gave up 1 base and V 5 bases, and 6 bases lay outside the gene matches. DNA of the CDR3: TGTGCCAGTAGTTTACAGGGGCCTGGCACAGATACGCAGTATTTT. Protein: CASSLQGPGTDTQYF.

This chain connects TRBV13 to TRBJ1-6; 12 bases align to TRBD1. This CDR3 contains 15 residues. The V segment lost 4 bases and the J segment 10 bases; nucleotides outside the gene matches: 5. Germline-derived CDR1 and CDR2 are PRHDT and FYEKMQ (reference sequence). CDR3 DNA sequence: TGTGCCAGCAGCTCGGGACAGGGGGCGCGGTCACCCCTCCACTTT. It is translated as CASSSGQGARSPLHF.

Only a few counts were recorded for this clone. The chain couples TRBV28 to TRBJ2-5; the match to TRBD2 covers 7 bases. Germline V gives CDR1 MDHEN, CDR2 SYDVKM. CDR3 length: 14 residues. With V trimmed by 9 bases and J by 1 base, 8 bases remained unmatched. The CDR3 is CASYSGRTQETQYF. CDR3 DNA: TGTGCCAGTTATAGCGGGCGAACCCAAGAGACCCAGTACTTC. Looking up the rest from reference TRBV28 and TRBJ2-5 gives the full variable domain: DVKVTQSSRYLVKRTGEKVFLECVQDMDHENMFWYRQDPGLGLRLIYFSYDVKMKEKGDIPEGYSVSREKKERFSLILESASTNQTSMYLCASYSGRTQETQYFGPGTRLLVL.

This clone turned up a few times. The chain has TRBV6-6 and TRBJ2-7; 8 bases align to TRBD1. The trim removed 6 bases at V and 3 bases at J, leaving 7 bases unmatched. The V gene's germline CDR1 is MNHNY and CDR2 SVGAGI (reference sequence). The CDR3 has 14 residues. The CDR3 sequence: CASSQGTGDYEQYF. As DNA, the CDR3 is TGTGCCAGCAGCCAGGGGACAGGAGACTACGAGCAGTACTTC.

This rearrangement joins TRBV11-3 to TRBJ2-1; no firm D call. Germline CDR1 reads SGHNT; CDR2 reads YENEEA. The germline V and J ends were trimmed by 1 base and 0 bases, with 7 bases remaining between them. The CDR3 runs 15 residues. For the CDR3, the DNA is TGTGCCAGCAGCTTAGTGTGGAGCTCCTACAATGAGCAGTTCTTC. As protein: CASSLVWSSYNEQFF.

The gene calls are TRBV6-6 and TRBJ2-7; 8 positions agree with TRBD2. The CDR3 extends over 14 amino acids. The germline V gene encodes CDR1 MNHNY and CDR2 SVGAGI (reference sequence). The V gene end was trimmed by 6 bases and the J gene end by 2 bases; junction bases not matched to a gene: 6. In nucleotides, the CDR3 is TGTGCCAGCAGCACCACTAGCGGAGCCTACGAGCAGTACTTC. As protein: CASSTTSGAYEQYF.

This rearrangement joins TRBV4-3 to TRBJ2-3; 11 nucleotides line up with TRBD2. Trimming cost V 2 bases and J 6 bases; bases outside gene matches: 4. The germline V gene has CDR1 LGHNA and CDR2 YSLEER. CDR3 length equals 15 residues. The DNA of the CDR3 is TGCGCCAGCAGCCAATTACTAGCGGGAGAGGATACGCAGTATTTT. Amino acids: CASSQLLAGEDTQYF.

This clone was seen only once. The chain employs TRBV28 and TRBJ1-5, with TRBD1 matching over 9 bases. The CDR3 contains 19 residues. CDR1 and CDR2 from the germline V gene are MDHEN and SYDVKM. Germline trimming cut 6 bases from V and 0 bases from J; bases unmatched to any gene: 15. In DNA, the CDR3 is TGTGCCAGCAGCGGACCGGGACAGGGTTTATCGTATAGCAATCAGCCCCAGCATTTT. It is translated as CASSGPGQGLSYSNQPQHF.

This clone was found a few times. V usage is TRBV10-3 and J usage is TRBJ1-1, with D unclear. Germline V gene data show CDR1 as ENHRY and CDR2 as SYGVKD. V was pared by 4 bases and J by 4 bases, with 13 bases between. This CDR3 spans 14 amino acids. CDR3 coding DNA: TGTGCCATCAGTGGAACGGGGTTAGGCACTGAAGCTTTCTTT. This translates into CAISGTGLGTEAFF.

This chain connects TRBV7-8 to TRBJ1-5, with D tentatively TRBD1 (6 bases). Germline V gene sequence: CDR1 SGHVS, CDR2 FQNEAQ. V dropped 1 base and J dropped 0 bases, with 13 bases sitting between them. This CDR3 has 17 amino acids. CDR3: CASSLGGQGHSNQPQHF. DNA for the CDR3: TGTGCCAGCAGCTTAGGAGGGCAGGGGCATAGCAATCAGCCCCAGCATTTT.

In this sample, this clone turned up a few times. V and J are TRBV6-1 and TRBJ1-1; 7 bases align to TRBD1. V shed 8 bases and J 1 base; nucleotides not matched to a gene: 7. The CDR3 has 14 residues. From germline, CDR1 is MNHNS and CDR2 SASEGT. The CDR3: CASGRGDTNTEAFF. CDR3 coding DNA: TGTGCCAGCGGCAGGGGGGACACGAACACTGAAGCTTTCTTT.

The genes are TRBV7-9 and TRBJ2-1, with 7 bases identical to TRBD2. CDR3 length equals 16 residues. The V gene end was trimmed by 4 bases and the J gene end by 2 bases; junction bases not matched to a gene: 8. Germline loops: CDR1 SEHNR, CDR2 FQNEAQ (reference sequence). The CDR3 spells CASSSMGLLTYNEQFF. CDR3 coding DNA: TGTGCCAGCAGCTCAATGGGACTACTCACCTACAATGAGCAGTTCTTC. The whole variable domain, filled in from reference TRBV7-9 and TRBJ2-1, reads DTGVSQNPRHKITKRGQNVTFRCDPISEHNRLYWYRQTLGQGPEFLTYFQNEAQLEKSRLLSDRFSAERPKGSFSTLEIQRTEQGDSAMYLCASSSMGLLTYNEQFFGPGTRLTVL.

The chain combines TRBV6-5 with TRBJ2-7, with 9 bases lining up with TRBD1. Germline V gene lookup returns CDR1 MNHEY and CDR2 SVGAGI. The V and J ends lost 4 bases and 4 bases, in that order; junction bases with no gene match: 11. This CDR3 is 16 amino acids long. Written as DNA, the CDR3 is TGTGCCAGCAGTTCCCAGCCGGGACAGGGAATTTACGAGCAGTACTTC. Protein: CASSSQPGQGIYEQYF.

The V gene is TRBV11-2, the J gene TRBJ1-1; 8 nucleotides agree with TRBD1. The V and J ends lost 2 bases and 4 bases, in that order; junction bases with no gene match: 6. Germline CDR1 is SGHAT and CDR2 is FQNNGV. This CDR3 has 15 residues. CDR3 in amino acids: CASSLPGTGGTEAFF. The CDR3 nucleotides are TGTGCCAGCAGCTTACCGGGTACAGGGGGCACTGAAGCTTTCTTT.

V gene TRBV6-5 combines with J gene TRBJ1-2, with 7 bases fitting TRBD1. In germline, CDR1 is MNHEY, CDR2 SVGAGI. The ends lost 5 bases at V and 4 bases at J; junction bases unmatched: 7. The length of the CDR3 is 14 residues. DNA for the CDR3: TGTGCCAGCAGTCGCTCACAGGGGATCTATGGCTACACCTTC. It specifies CASSRSQGIYGYTF.

The V and J genes are TRBV5-1 and TRBJ1-1; D is possibly TRBD1 (6 bases). The CDR3 runs to 14 residues. The germline V gene encodes CDR1 SGHRS and CDR2 YFSETQ. Trimming took 0 bases from V and 6 from J, leaving 12 bases between them. The CDR3 loop is CASSLEQGLPEAFF. The DNA of the CDR3 is TGCGCCAGCAGCTTGGAACAGGGTTTGCCTGAAGCTTTCTTT.

J is TRBJ1-6 and V is TRBV6-5, with D perhaps TRBD1 (6 bases). Germline loops: CDR1 MNHEY, CDR2 SVGAGI. This CDR3 is built from 14 residues. V was pared by 10 bases and J by 6 bases, with 16 bases between. CDR3 bases: TGTGCCACCTGGGGAGGGGGGAGTAATTCACCCCTCCACTTT. It yields the protein CATWGGGSNSPLHF.

The V and J genes are TRBV18 and TRBJ2-1; 7 bases match TRBD2. The CDR3 sequence is 16 residues long. The V gene end was trimmed by 2 bases and the J gene end by 4 bases; junction bases not matched to a gene: 8. Germline loops: CDR1 KGHSH, CDR2 LQKENI. CDR3 loop: CASSPSGGDAYNEQFF. In nucleotides, the CDR3 is TGTGCCAGCTCACCATCGGGAGGAGACGCATACAATGAGCAGTTCTTC.

The chain is built from TRBV28 and TRBJ2-6; tentatively, D is TRBD1 (5 bases). The V and J ends lost 7 bases and 1 base respectively, with 20 bases between them. CDR1 and CDR2 (germline): MDHEN, SYDVKM. The CDR3 length is 18 residues. CDR3 bases: TGTGCCAGCACCGCGGTGGGCAGGGCCTTGTCTGGGGCCAACGTCCTGACTTTC. It specifies CASTAVGRALSGANVLTF.